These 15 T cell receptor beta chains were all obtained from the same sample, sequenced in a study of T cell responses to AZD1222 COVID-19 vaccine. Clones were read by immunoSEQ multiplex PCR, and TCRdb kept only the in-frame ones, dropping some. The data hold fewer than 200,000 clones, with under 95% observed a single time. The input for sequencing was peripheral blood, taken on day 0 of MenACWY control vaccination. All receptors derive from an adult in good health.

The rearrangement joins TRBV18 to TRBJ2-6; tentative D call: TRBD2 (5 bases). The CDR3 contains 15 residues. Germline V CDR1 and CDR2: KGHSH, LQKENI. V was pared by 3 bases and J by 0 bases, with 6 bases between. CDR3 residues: CASSPGVSGANVLTF. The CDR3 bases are TGTGCCAGCTCACCCGGGGTCTCTGGGGCCAACGTCCTGACTTTC.

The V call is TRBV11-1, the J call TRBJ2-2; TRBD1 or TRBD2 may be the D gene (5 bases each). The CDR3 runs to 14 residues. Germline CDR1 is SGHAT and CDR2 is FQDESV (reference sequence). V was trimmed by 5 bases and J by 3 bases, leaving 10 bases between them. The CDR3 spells CASSQGVHTGELFF. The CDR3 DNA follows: TGTGCCAGCAGCCAGGGAGTCCACACCGGGGAGCTGTTTTTT. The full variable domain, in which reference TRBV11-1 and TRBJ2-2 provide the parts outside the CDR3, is EAEVAQSPRYKITEKSQAVAFWCDPISGHATLYWYRQILGQGPELLVQFQDESVVDDSQLPKDRFSAERLKGVDSTLKIQPAELGDSAMYLCASSQGVHTGELFFGEGSRLTVL.

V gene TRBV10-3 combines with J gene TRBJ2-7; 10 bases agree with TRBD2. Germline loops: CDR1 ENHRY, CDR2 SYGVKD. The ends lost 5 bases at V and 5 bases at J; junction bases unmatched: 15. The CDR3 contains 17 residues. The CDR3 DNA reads TGTGCCATCAGTCTCCCTTACTCTAGCGGGAGAATTAACGAGCAGTACTTC. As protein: CAISLPYSSGRINEQYF.

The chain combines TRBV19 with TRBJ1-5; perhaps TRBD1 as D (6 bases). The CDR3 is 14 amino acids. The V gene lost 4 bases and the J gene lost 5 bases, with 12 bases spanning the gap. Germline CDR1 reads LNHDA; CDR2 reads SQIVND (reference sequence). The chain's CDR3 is CASSTSQGYQPQHF. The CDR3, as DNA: TGTGCCAGTAGTACCTCCCAGGGGTATCAGCCCCAGCATTTT.

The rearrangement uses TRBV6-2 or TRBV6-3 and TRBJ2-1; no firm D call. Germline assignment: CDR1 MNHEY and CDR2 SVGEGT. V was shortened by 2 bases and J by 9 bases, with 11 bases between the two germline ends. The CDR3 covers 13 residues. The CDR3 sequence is CASSYIKVTEQFF. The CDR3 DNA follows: TGTGCCAGCAGTTACATCAAGGTAACTGAGCAGTTCTTC.

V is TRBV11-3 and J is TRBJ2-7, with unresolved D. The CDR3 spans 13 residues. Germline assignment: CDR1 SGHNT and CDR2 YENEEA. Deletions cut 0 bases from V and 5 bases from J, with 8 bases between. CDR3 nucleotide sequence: TGTGCCAGCAGCTTAGATCCGTATAACGAGCAGTACTTC. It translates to CASSLDPYNEQYF.

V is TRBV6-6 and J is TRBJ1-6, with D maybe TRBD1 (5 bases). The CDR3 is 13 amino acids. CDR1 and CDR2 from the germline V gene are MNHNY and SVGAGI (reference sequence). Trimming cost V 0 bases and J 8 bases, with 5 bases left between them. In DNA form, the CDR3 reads TGTGCCAGCAGTTACTCCAGGGATTCACCCCTCCACTTT. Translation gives CASSYSRDSPLHF.

CDR3 nucleotides: TGTGCCAGTAGTATAGGGGCGGAGACCCAGTACTTC. This gives the protein CASSIGAETQYF. The chain joins TRBV19 to TRBJ2-5; D call uncertain. The V gene's germline CDR1 is LNHDA and CDR2 SQIVND (reference sequence). The CDR3 covers 12 residues. The V end lost 1 base, the J end lost 5 bases, and 5 bases lay between the germline ends.

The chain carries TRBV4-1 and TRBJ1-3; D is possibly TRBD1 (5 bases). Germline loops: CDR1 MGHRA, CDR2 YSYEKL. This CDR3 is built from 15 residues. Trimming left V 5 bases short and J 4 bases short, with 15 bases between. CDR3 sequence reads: CASSARGSAGNTIYF. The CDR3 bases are TGCGCCAGCAGCGCGAGGGGATCTGCAGGAAACACCATATATTTT.

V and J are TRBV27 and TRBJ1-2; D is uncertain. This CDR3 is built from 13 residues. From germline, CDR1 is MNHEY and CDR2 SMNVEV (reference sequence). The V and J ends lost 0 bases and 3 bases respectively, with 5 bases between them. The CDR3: CASSLSVDYGYTF. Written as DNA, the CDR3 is TGTGCCAGCAGTTTATCGGTGGACTATGGCTACACCTTC.

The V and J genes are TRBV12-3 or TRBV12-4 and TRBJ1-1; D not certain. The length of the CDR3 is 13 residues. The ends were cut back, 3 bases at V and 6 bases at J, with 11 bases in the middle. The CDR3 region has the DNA TGTGCCAGCAGTTTCGAGGAGGCTGCTGAAGCTTTCTTT. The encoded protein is CASSFEEAAEAFF.

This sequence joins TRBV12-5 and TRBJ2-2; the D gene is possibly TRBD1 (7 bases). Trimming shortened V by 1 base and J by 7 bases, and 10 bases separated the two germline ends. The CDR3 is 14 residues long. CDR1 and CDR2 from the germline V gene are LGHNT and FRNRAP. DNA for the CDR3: TGTGCTAGTGGTTTGGGACAGGGAGGCGGGGAGCTGTTTTTT. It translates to CASGLGQGGGELFF.

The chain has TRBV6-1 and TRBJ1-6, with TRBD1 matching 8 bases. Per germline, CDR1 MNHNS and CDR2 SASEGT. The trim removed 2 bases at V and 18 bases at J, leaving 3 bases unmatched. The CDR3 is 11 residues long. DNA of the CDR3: TGTGCCAGCAGTGAATCAGGACAGGGCCACTTT. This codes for CASSESGQGHF.

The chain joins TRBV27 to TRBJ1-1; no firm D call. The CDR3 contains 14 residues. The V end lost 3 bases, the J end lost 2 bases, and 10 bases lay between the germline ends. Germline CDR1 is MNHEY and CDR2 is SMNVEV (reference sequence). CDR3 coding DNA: TGTGCCAGCAGTTTCTCAGGCGGAAACACTGAAGCTTTCTTT. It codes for CASSFSGGNTEAFF.

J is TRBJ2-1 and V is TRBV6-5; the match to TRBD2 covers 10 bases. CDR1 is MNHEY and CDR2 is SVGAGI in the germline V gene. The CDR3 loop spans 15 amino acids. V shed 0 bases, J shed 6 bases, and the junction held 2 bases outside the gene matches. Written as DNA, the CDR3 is TGTGCCAGCAGTTACTCGCCTAGCGGGAGCAATGAGCAGTTCTTC. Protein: CASSYSPSGSNEQFF.